What follows is one T cell receptor (beta chain) and its context. This sample was included in a study of glioma-infiltrating T cells after dendritic cell vaccination. In germline, CDR1 is LGHNT, CDR2 FRNRAP. Germline trimming cut 2 bases from V and 2 bases from J; bases unmatched to any gene: 3. This CDR3 spans 15 amino acids. TCRB CDR3 was amplified from 2 ug genomic DNA or less. The method was immunoSEQ multiplex PCR; TCRdb's version includes in-frame clones alone and lacks a portion of them. The sample records roughly 100,000 clones, roughly 80% being singletons. The source material was blood, sampled before dendritic cell vaccination. This clonotype was obtained from a human donor with glioblastoma. The chain employs TRBV12-5 and TRBJ1-5; 7 nucleotides line up with TRBD1. CDR3 DNA sequence: TGTGCTAGTGGTTTGACAGGGGTAGGCAATCAGCCCCAGCATTTT. The encoded protein is CASGLTGVGNQPQHF.